These T cell receptor beta chains were read from a single sample in a study of neurological immune-mediated disorders. TCRdb ran MiXCR on the 5' RACE reads and lists one entry per CDR3 protein. Of roughly 60,000 distinct CDR3 sequences listed, 11% were seen once; the top ten hold over 1.5%. Input material: PBMCs. These receptors were obtained from a man aged 55-75 years in good health. Each CDR3 is given with its conserved first and last residue. D genes are given only for firm matches. Clone size is given for some rows only: seen once, a few or many times, or a class if the clone is expanded.

j_gene | v_gene | len | d_gene | abundance | CDR3aa | CDR3nt
TRBJ1-2 | TRBV15 | 16 | TRBD1 | - | CATSPEGQAGPYGYTF | TGTGCCACCAGCCCTGAAGGACAGGCTGGACCCTATGGCTACACCTTC
TRBJ2-1 | TRBV7-7 | 17 | - | many | CASSLSPPGPPYNEQFF | TGTGCCAGCAGCTTATCTCCTCCGGGACCGCCCTACAATGAGCAGTTCTTC
TRBJ2-7 | TRBV28 | 15 | TRBD1 | many | CASSLPGTGIGEQYF | TGTGCCAGCAGTCTACCCGGGACAGGGATCGGCGAGCAGTACTTC
TRBJ2-5 | TRBV7-2 | 15 | - | many | CASSSNGYGQETQYF | TGTGCCAGCAGCTCCAACGGGTACGGCCAAGAGACCCAGTACTTC
TRBJ2-5 | TRBV12-3/TRBV12-4 | 14 | - | many | CASSSGQTKETQYF | TGTGCCAGCAGTTCCGGACAAACAAAAGAGACCCAGTACTTC
TRBJ1-5 | TRBV7-2 | 14 | - | many | CASSVGGDNQPQHF | TGTGCCAGCAGTGTTGGGGGGGACAATCAGCCCCAGCATTTT
TRBJ2-5 | TRBV2 | 14 | - | - | CASSDELPGETQYF | TGTGCCAGCAGTGATGAACTCCCCGGGGAGACCCAGTACTTC
TRBJ2-7 | TRBV3-1 | 18 | TRBD2 | - | CASSPTRFVIAGGYEQYF | TGTGCCAGCAGCCCCACCCGGTTTGTAATAGCGGGGGGTTACGAGCAGTACTTC
TRBJ2-1 | TRBV7-3 | 15 | TRBD2 | many | CASSPSLAGVNEQFF | TGTGCCAGCAGCCCATCCCTAGCGGGGGTTAATGAGCAGTTCTTC
TRBJ1-2 | TRBV6-6 | 15 | TRBD1 | many | CASRQSPPGQGRGTF | TGTGCCAGCAGGCAAAGCCCTCCGGGACAGGGGCGCGGCACCTTC
TRBJ1-1 | TRBV29-1 | 11 | - | many | CSVPSGTEAFF | TGCAGCGTCCCCTCGGGCACTGAAGCTTTCTTT
TRBJ2-1 | TRBV10-3 | 11 | - | - | CAAGWSNEQFF | TGTGCCGCCGGATGGAGCAATGAGCAGTTCTTC
TRBJ1-1 | TRBV5-1 | 14 | - | - | CASSPTGDNTEGFF | TGCGCCAGCAGCCCGACAGGAGATAACACTGAAGGTTTCTTT
TRBJ1-6 | TRBV20-1 | 14 | - | many | CSAREGGPNSPLHF | TGCAGTGCTAGAGAGGGGGGACCTAATTCACCCCTCCACTTT
TRBJ1-1 | TRBV25-1 | 14 | TRBD1 | many | CASSEAGGRSSAFF | TGTGCCAGCAGTGAAGCAGGGGGCAGGAGTTCGGCTTTCTTT
TRBJ2-3 | TRBV7-2 | 14 | - | many | CASVSGPGTDTQYF | TGTGCCAGCGTTTCAGGGCCAGGCACAGATACGCAGTATTTT
TRBJ1-3 | TRBV20-1 | 12 | - | many | CSARRQSNTIYF | TGCAGTGCTAGAAGACAGTCGAACACCATATATTTT
TRBJ1-1 | TRBV7-2 | 13 | - | - | CASSSRGSAEAFF | TGTGCCAGCAGCTCTCGGGGGAGTGCTGAAGCATTCTTT
TRBJ2-5 | TRBV5-1 | 15 | - | - | CASSPGTLRGETQYF | TGCGCCAGCAGCCCAGGGACGCTACGTGGAGAGACCCAGTACTTC
TRBJ2-6 | TRBV5-1 | 15 | - | many | CASSSGAAGANVLTF | TGCGCCAGCAGCTCGGGGGCGGCAGGGGCCAACGTCCTGACTTTC
TRBJ1-1 | TRBV7-6 | 15 | TRBD1 | - | CASSRRDRGLAEAFF | TGTGCCAGCAGCCGCCGGGACAGGGGGCTCGCTGAAGCTTTCTTT
TRBJ2-2 | TRBV10-3 | 12 | - | - | CAISDLSGELFF | TGTGCCATCAGTGACCTGTCCGGGGAGCTGTTTTTT
TRBJ2-1 | TRBV9 | 15 | TRBD2 | - | CASSVSGAELNEQFF | TGTGCCAGCAGCGTTAGCGGGGCTGAACTCAATGAGCAGTTCTTC
TRBJ2-5 | TRBV7-2 | 14 | - | - | CASSLAGGAETQYF | TGTGCCAGCAGCTTAGCGGGGGGCGCGGAGACCCAGTACTTC
TRBJ1-2 | TRBV6-5 | 14 | - | many | CASRKTGSPYGYTF | TGTGCCAGTCGTAAAACCGGCTCTCCATATGGCTACACCTTC
TRBJ2-3 | TRBV6-6 | 15 | TRBD2 | - | CASTLGGGAGDTQYF | TGTGCCAGCACCCTAGGCGGGGGGGCCGGAGATACGCAGTATTTT
TRBJ1-2 | TRBV6-5 | 13 | - | many | CASSYAGYYGYTF | TGTGCCAGCAGTTACGCGGGGTACTATGGCTACACCTTC
TRBJ1-1 | TRBV20-1 | 14 | - | many | CSVKAGTANTEAFF | TGCAGTGTTAAAGCCGGGACCGCGAACACTGAAGCTTTCTTT
TRBJ2-5 | TRBV7-8 | 12 | - | many | CASSFLEETQYF | TGTGCCAGCAGCTTCCTGGAAGAGACCCAGTACTTC
TRBJ2-1 | TRBV5-5 | 12 | - | - | CASSLEGNERFF | TGTGCCAGCAGCTTGGAGGGGAATGAGAGGTTCTTC
TRBJ2-4 | TRBV20-1 | 15 | - | - | CSALRRGPAKNIQYF | TGCAGTGCTCTTCGAAGGGGACCAGCCAAAAACATTCAGTACTTC
TRBJ2-6 | TRBV7-9 | 15 | - | many | CASSTTGSGANVLTF | TGTGCCAGCAGCACTACAGGGTCCGGGGCCAACGTCCTGACTTTC
TRBJ2-5 | TRBV5-1 | 15 | - | many | CASSVIETGQETQYF | TGCGCCAGCAGCGTCATAGAAACAGGGCAAGAGACCCAGTACTTC
TRBJ2-2 | TRBV5-1 | 15 | - | many | CASSLRGLNTGELFF | TGCGCCAGCAGCTTGAGGGGCCTCAACACCGGGGAGCTGTTTTTT
TRBJ2-7 | TRBV20-1 | 12 | TRBD1 | many | CSSKGQGAEQYF | TGCAGCTCGAAGGGACAGGGGGCCGAGCAGTACTTC
TRBJ1-1 | TRBV29-1 | 12 | TRBD1 | many | CSVDQGGTEAFF | TGCAGCGTTGATCAGGGGGGGACTGAAGCTTTCTTT